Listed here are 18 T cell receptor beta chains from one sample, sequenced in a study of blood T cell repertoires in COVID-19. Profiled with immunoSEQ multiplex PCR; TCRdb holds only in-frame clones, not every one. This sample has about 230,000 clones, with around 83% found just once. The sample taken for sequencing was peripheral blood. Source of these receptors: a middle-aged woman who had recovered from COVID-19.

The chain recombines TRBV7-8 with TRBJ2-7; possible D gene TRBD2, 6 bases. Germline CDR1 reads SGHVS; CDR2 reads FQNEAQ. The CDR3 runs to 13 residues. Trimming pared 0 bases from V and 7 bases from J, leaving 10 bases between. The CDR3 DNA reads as TGTGCCAGCAGCTTAGCTCCAAGCGGGGAGCAGTACTTC. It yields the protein CASSLAPSGEQYF. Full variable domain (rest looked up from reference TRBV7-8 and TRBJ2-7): GAGVSQSPRYKVAKRGQDVALRCDPISGHVSLFWYQQALGQGPEFLTYFQNEAQLDKSGLPSDRFFAERPEGSVSTLKIQRTQQEDSAVYLCASSLAPSGEQYFGPGTRLTVT.

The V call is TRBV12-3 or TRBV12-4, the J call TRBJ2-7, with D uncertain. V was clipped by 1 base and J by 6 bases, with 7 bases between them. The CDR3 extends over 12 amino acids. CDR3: CASSLGPLEQYF. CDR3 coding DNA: TGTGCCAGCAGTTTAGGTCCCCTCGAGCAGTACTTC.

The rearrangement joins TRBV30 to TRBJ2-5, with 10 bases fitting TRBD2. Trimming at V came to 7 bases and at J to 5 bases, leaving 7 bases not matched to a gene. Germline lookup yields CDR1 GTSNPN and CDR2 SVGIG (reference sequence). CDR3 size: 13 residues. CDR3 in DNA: TGTGCCTTCGAGCGGGGGGGCCCGGAGACCCAGTACTTC. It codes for CAFERGGPETQYF. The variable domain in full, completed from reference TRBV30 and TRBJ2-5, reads SQTIHQWPATLVQPVGSPLSLECTVEGTSNPNLYWYRQAAGRGLQLLFYSVGIGQISSEVPQNLSASRPQDRQFILSSKKLLLSDSGFYLCAFERGGPETQYFGPGTRLLVL.

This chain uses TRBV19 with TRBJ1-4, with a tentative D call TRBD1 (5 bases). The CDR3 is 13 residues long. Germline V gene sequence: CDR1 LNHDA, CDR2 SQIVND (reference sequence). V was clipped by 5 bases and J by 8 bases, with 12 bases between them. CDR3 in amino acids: CASSSGVEEKLFF. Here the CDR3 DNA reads TGTGCCAGTAGTTCGGGGGTAGAAGAAAAACTGTTTTTT. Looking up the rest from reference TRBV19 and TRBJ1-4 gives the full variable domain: DGGITQSPKYLFRKEGQNVTLSCEQNLNHDAMYWYRQDPGQGLRLIYYSQIVNDFQKGDIAEGYSVSREKKESFPLTVTSAQKNPTAFYLCASSSGVEEKLFFGSGTQLSVL.

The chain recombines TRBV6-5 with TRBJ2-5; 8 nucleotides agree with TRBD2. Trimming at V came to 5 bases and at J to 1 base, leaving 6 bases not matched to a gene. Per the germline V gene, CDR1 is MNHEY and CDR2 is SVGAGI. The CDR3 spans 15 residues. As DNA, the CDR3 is TGTGCCAGCAGTCCCAGCGGGGGCCCCCAAGAGACCCAGTACTTC. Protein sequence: CASSPSGGPQETQYF.

The CDR3 nucleotides read TGCGCCAGCAGCTTGGGGCTAGCGGGGGACTACGAGCAGTACTTC. Translated, it gives CASSLGLAGDYEQYF. V gene TRBV5-1 combines with J gene TRBJ2-7, with TRBD2 matching over 10 bases. This CDR3 contains 15 residues. V lost 0 bases to trimming and J lost 3 bases; unmatched junction nucleotides: 3. Germline lookup yields CDR1 SGHRS and CDR2 YFSETQ.

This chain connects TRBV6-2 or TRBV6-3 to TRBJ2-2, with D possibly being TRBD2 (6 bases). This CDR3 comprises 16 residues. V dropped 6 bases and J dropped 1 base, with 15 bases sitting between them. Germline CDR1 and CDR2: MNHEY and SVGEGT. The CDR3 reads CASSPVGTENTGELFF. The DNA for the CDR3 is TGTGCCAGCAGCCCTGTGGGGACTGAGAACACCGGGGAGCTGTTTTTT.

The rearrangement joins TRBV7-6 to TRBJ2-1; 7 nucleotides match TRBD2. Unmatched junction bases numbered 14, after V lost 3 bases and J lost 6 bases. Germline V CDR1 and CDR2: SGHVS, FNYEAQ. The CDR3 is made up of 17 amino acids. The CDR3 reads CASSLETSTFIANEQFF. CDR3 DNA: TGTGCCAGCAGCTTGGAGACTAGCACCTTCATTGCCAATGAGCAGTTCTTC.

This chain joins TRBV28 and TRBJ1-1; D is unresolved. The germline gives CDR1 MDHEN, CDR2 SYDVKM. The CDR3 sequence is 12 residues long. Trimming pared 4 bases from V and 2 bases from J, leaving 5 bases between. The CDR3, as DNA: TGTGCCAGCAGTTCAAAAAACACTGAAGCTTTCTTT. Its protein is CASSSKNTEAFF.

The CDR3 DNA is TGTGCCAGCAGCTCTTCGGGTGGGGGGGCAGATACGCAGTATTTT. Translated: CASSSSGGGADTQYF. This rearrangement joins TRBV4-2 to TRBJ2-3; TRBD2 agrees at 7 bases. The CDR3 has 15 amino acids. Trimming removed 5 bases from V and 4 bases from J; junction bases left unmatched: 9. CDR1 LGHNA and CDR2 YNFKEQ come from the germline V gene.

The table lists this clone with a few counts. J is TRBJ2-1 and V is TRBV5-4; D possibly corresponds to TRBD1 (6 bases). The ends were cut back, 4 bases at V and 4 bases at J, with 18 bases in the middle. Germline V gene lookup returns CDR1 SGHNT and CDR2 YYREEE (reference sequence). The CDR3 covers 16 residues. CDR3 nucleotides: TGTGCCAGCAGCATCCGACAGGCCCTCTCGTACAATGAGCAGTTCTTC. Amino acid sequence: CASSIRQALSYNEQFF.

The CDR3 bases are TGCGCCAGCAGCTTTAGCGGGGGGGCCCCAGATACGCAGTATTTT. This translates into CASSFSGGAPDTQYF. V usage is TRBV5-1 and J usage is TRBJ2-3, with 11 bases matching TRBD2. Trimming took 2 bases from V and 4 from J; bases not matched to a gene: 3. This CDR3 is 15 amino acids long. The germline V gene encodes CDR1 SGHRS and CDR2 YFSETQ.

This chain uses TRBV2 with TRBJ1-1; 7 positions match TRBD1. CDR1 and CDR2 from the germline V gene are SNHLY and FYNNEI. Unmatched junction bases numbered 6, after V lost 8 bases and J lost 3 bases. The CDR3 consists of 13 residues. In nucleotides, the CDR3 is TGTGCCAGCTACCCAGGGGGTTACACTGAAGCTTTCTTT. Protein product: CASYPGGYTEAFF. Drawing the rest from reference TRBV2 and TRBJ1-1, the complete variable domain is EPEVTQTPSHQVTQMGQEVILRCVPISNHLYFYWYRQILGQKVEFLVSFYNNEISEKSEIFDDQFSVERPDGSNFTLKIRSTKLEDSAMYFCASYPGGYTEAFFGQGTRLTVV.

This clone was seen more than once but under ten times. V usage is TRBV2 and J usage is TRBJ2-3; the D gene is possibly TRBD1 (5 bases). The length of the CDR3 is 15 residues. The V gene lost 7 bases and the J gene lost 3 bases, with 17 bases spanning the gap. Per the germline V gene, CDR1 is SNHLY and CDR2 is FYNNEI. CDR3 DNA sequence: TGTGCCAGCACTCAAGGGTCAGGGAATACAGATACGCAGTATTTT. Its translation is CASTQGSGNTDTQYF.

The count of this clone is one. CDR3 residues: CASRPGEETQYF. The CDR3 coding sequence is TGTGCCAGCAGGCCCGGGGAGGAGACCCAGTACTTC. This chain connects TRBV12-3 or TRBV12-4 to TRBJ2-5; D might be TRBD2 (5 bases). This CDR3 comprises 12 residues. V was trimmed by 6 bases and J by 5 bases, leaving 10 bases between them.

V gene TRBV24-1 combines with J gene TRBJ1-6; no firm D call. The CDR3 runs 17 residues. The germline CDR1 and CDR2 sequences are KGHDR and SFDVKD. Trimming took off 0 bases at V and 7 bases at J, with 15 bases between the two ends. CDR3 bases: TGTGCCACCAGTGATTTGGTGCCCGAGGCGGGGAATTCACCCCTCCACTTT. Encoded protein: CATSDLVPEAGNSPLHF.

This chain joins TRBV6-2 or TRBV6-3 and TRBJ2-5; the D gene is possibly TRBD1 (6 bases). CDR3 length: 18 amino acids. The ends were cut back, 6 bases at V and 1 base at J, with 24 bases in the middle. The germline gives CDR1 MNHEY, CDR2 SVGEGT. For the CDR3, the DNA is TGTGCCAGCAGCTCCGGGTTTGGGACACGAATCCTCCAAGAGACCCAGTACTTC. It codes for CASSSGFGTRILQETQYF.

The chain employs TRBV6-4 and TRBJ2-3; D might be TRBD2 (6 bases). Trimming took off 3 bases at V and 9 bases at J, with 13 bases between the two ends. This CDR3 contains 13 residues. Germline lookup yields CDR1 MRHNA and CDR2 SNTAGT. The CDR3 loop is CASSDELAETQYF. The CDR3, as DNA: TGTGCCAGCAGTGATGAGTTAGCGGAAACGCAGTATTTT.